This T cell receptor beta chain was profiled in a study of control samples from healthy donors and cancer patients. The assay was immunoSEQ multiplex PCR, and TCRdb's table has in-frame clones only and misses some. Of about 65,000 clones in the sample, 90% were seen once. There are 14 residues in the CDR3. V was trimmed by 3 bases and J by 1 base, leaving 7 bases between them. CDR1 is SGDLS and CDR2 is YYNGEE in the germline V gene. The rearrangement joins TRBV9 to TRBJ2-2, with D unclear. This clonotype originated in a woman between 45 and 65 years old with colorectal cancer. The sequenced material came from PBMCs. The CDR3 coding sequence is TGTGCCAGCAGCGAAAGCCTGAACACCGGGGAGCTGTTTTTT. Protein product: CASSESLNTGELFF.